This entry concerns a single TCR beta chain. Antigen: not known. The data were taken from a study of CD8+ T cells in alopecia areata. Study outcomes and limitations: Just one nonresponder means the tie between baseline CD8+ expansion and response stays uncertain. Scalp samples also yield sequences of resident alphabeta T cells from normal skin.

Extracted from the samples, RNA was reverse transcribed into cDNA to serve as the sequencing template. Method: immunoSEQ multiplex PCR; TCRdb's copy keeps in-frame clones and lacks some. In the table there are a few hundred thousand clones, roughly 40% of which are singletons. The treatment was: oral pan-JAK inhibitor, 5-10 mg twice daily. The researchers isolated CD4+ and CD8+ T cells from PBMCs by sorting. Germline V gives CDR1 MNHNS, CDR2 SASEGT. Trimming shortened V by 4 bases and J by 6 bases, and 16 bases separated the two germline ends. The CDR3 loop spans 14 amino acids. J is TRBJ2-7 and V is TRBV6-1; no clear D gene. Specimen: CD4+ T cells sorted from blood, collected at approximately week 36, from a patient treated with tofacitinib. This TCR came from a human donor with alopecia areata. CDR3 residues: CASSVTEGVFEQYF. The CDR3 DNA is TGTGCCAGCAGTGTTACGGAAGGAGTGTTCGAGCAGTACTTC.